The 16 T cell receptor beta chains below come from one sample, sequenced in a study of OX40 agonist ivuxolimab in advanced cancers. TCRdb's copy holds only in-frame clones and misses some; the assay was immunoSEQ multiplex PCR. The sample comprises about 50,000 clones, roughly 90% of which are singletons, and approximately 3.8% rests with the top ten. The sequences come from CD4+ or CD8+ T cells sorted from blood, collected in a trial of the OX40 agonist ivuxolimab. These receptors all come from an adult with an advanced solid tumor such as melanoma, head and neck, liver or kidney cancer.

In regard to this clone: At the DNA level, this CDR3 is encoded by other sequences in the same sample as well. This chain links TRBV9 with TRBJ2-1; 8 bases map to TRBD2. This CDR3 spans 14 amino acids. With 0 bases clipped from V and 7 bases from J, the junction kept 3 bases outside the gene matches. Germline V gives CDR1 SGDLS, CDR2 YYNGEE. This chain's CDR3 is CASSVEASGNEQFF. The CDR3 region has the DNA TGTGCCAGCAGCGTAGAGGCTAGCGGGAATGAGCAGTTCTTC.

In this sample, this clone turned up once. The J gene is TRBJ2-2, the V gene TRBV27; D unresolved. There are 13 residues in the CDR3. Germline CDR1 and CDR2: MNHEY and SMNVEV (reference sequence). V dropped 5 bases and J dropped 0 bases, with 4 bases sitting between them. The DNA for the CDR3 is TGTGCCAGCAGTCACGCGAACACCGGGGAGCTGTTTTTT. Translating it yields CASSHANTGELFF.

This chain connects TRBV19 to TRBJ1-4; tentative D call: TRBD1 (5 bases). The CDR3 contains 16 residues. From germline, CDR1 is LNHDA and CDR2 SQIVND (reference sequence). Trimming left V 7 bases short and J 3 bases short, with 18 bases between. Here the CDR3 reads CASMALGGRSNEKLFF. CDR3 DNA: TGTGCCAGTATGGCGCTTGGGGGAAGGTCTAATGAAAAACTGTTTTTT. Variable domain in full (rest from reference TRBV19 and TRBJ1-4): DGGITQSPKYLFRKEGQNVTLSCEQNLNHDAMYWYRQDPGQGLRLIYYSQIVNDFQKGDIAEGYSVSREKKESFPLTVTSAQKNPTAFYLCASMALGGRSNEKLFFGSGTQLSVL.

This chain connects TRBV14 to TRBJ2-2; no clear D. Germline V gene lookup returns CDR1 SGHDN and CDR2 FVKESK. The CDR3 is 12 residues long. V was cut by 5 bases and J by 5 bases, with 6 bases left in between. In nucleotides, the CDR3 is TGTGCCAGCAGCGGCATTACCGGGGAGCTGTTTTTT. Translated: CASSGITGELFF.

The genes are TRBV19 and TRBJ1-2; D is uncertain. Germline lookup yields CDR1 LNHDA and CDR2 SQIVND (reference sequence). Trimming removed 6 bases at V and 1 base at J, with 9 bases between. This CDR3 has 13 amino acids. The DNA for the CDR3 is TGTGCCAGTAGGGTGAATTTTAACTATGGCTACACCTTC. This sequence encodes CASRVNFNYGYTF. Together with reference TRBV19 and TRBJ1-2, the CDR3 gives the full variable domain: DGGITQSPKYLFRKEGQNVTLSCEQNLNHDAMYWYRQDPGQGLRLIYYSQIVNDFQKGDIAEGYSVSREKKESFPLTVTSAQKNPTAFYLCASRVNFNYGYTFGSGTRLTVV.

The chain couples TRBV11-2 to TRBJ1-2; no reliable D call. The CDR3 is 14 amino acids. Trimming left V 0 bases short and J 5 bases short, with 10 bases between. Germline values: CDR1 SGHAT, CDR2 FQNNGV. The CDR3 region has the DNA TGTGCCAGCAGCTTAGACCCCAGGCTTTATGGCTACACCTTC. The encoded protein is CASSLDPRLYGYTF.

V is TRBV29-1 and J is TRBJ1-1; TRBD1 matches at 7 bases. J was trimmed by 3 bases and V by 6 bases; bases with no gene match: 10. The germline V gene has CDR1 SQVTM and CDR2 ANQGSEA. There are 14 residues in the CDR3. The CDR3, as DNA: TGCAGCGTCGCCAACAGGGGTATCGACACTGAAGCTTTCTTT. This encodes CSVANRGIDTEAFF.

This chain links TRBV10-3 with TRBJ2-2, with D possibly TRBD1 on 6 matching bases. V was trimmed by 6 bases and J by 7 bases, leaving 15 bases between them. Per germline, CDR1 ENHRY and CDR2 SYGVKD. The CDR3 totals 14 residues. Here the CDR3 reads CAIRIDRTSGELFF. The CDR3 coding sequence is TGTGCCATCAGAATCGACAGGACCAGCGGGGAGCTGTTTTTT.

The chain carries TRBV15 and TRBJ1-2, with a weak D call TRBD1 (5 bases). Trimming removed 3 bases from V and 1 base from J, with 12 bases in between. CDR3 length equals 15 residues. The germline gives CDR1 LNHNV, CDR2 YYDKDF (reference sequence). Written as DNA, the CDR3 is TGTGCCACCAGCAGCGGGACTAAGTTTAACTATGGCTACACCTTC. Encoded protein: CATSSGTKFNYGYTF.

A note on this clone: Germline is not matched at one junction end, which may reflect a read error. The rearrangement uses TRBV2 and TRBJ2-2; D is tentatively TRBD1 or TRBD2 (5 bases each). CDR3 length: 17 amino acids. Germline CDR1 reads SNHLY; CDR2 reads FYNNEI. CDR3 DNA sequence: TGTGCCAGCACTGAATCATCGCAGAGAGGGGACACCGGGGAGCTGTTTTTT. Protein sequence: CASTESSQRGDTGELFF.

The rearrangement links TRBV5-1 to TRBJ2-7; D perhaps matches TRBD1 (6 bases). Between the trimmed V and J ends, which lost 1 base and 0 bases, there was a span of 11 bases. Looked up from germline, CDR1 is SGHRS and CDR2 is YFSETQ. The length of the CDR3 is 15 residues. Here the CDR3 reads CASSLLGASSYEQYF. The CDR3 coding sequence is TGCGCCAGCAGCTTGTTGGGGGCAAGCTCCTACGAGCAGTACTTC.

This chain joins TRBV30 and TRBJ2-5, with 9 bases aligning to TRBD1. The J call may be in error: the DNA end matches TRBJ2-7 better. The CDR3 consists of 14 residues. Germline lookup yields CDR1 GTSNPN and CDR2 SVGIG (reference sequence). The CDR3 DNA reads as TGTGCCTGGAGTTTGGACAGGGGTTCCTACGAGCAGTACTTC. It yields the protein CAWSLDRGSYEQYF.

V gene TRBV5-1 combines with J gene TRBJ2-7, with a weak D call TRBD1 (6 bases). Germline-derived CDR1 and CDR2 are SGHRS and YFSETQ. The CDR3 covers 14 residues. V dropped 0 bases and J dropped 6 bases, with 13 bases sitting between them. The CDR3 DNA reads as TGCGCCAGCAGCTTGGTTCAGGGGAATTCCGAGCAGTACTTC. As protein: CASSLVQGNSEQYF.

This clone counts as medium-sized. The chain combines TRBV11-1 with TRBJ2-7; a possible D gene is TRBD2 (5 bases). The germline CDR1 and CDR2 sequences are SGHAT and FQDESV (reference sequence). CDR3 length equals 13 residues. Trimming removed 8 bases from V and 2 bases from J, with 13 bases in between. As DNA, the CDR3 is TGTGCCAGCCAACGGGGTGAAGCCTACGAGCAGTACTTC. Amino acid sequence: CASQRGEAYEQYF.

CDR3 coding DNA: TGCGCCAGCAGCTCAGCGGGACAGGGGAATGAAAAACTGTTTTTT. It codes for CASSSAGQGNEKLFF. The chain combines TRBV5-1 with TRBJ1-4; 10 positions agree with TRBD1. V lost 3 bases, J lost 5 bases, and 4 bases stayed unmatched. CDR3 length: 15 amino acids. The germline V gene has CDR1 SGHRS and CDR2 YFSETQ.

Worth noting for this clone: The junction does not match germline at one end; this may be a read error. The chain employs TRBV7-7 and TRBJ2-2; D is ambiguous. CDR1 SSHAT and CDR2 FNYEAQ come from the germline V gene (reference sequence). This CDR3 comprises 13 residues. The CDR3, as DNA: TGTGCTAGCAGCTTATATAACACCGGGGAGCTGTTTTTT. Translating it yields CASSLYNTGELFF.